This T cell receptor (beta chain) was sequenced in a study of blood T cell repertoires in COVID-19. Study details: The origin of the acute and convalescent COVID-19 samples was the United States, Italy and Spain.

Clones were read by immunoSEQ multiplex PCR, and TCRdb kept only the in-frame ones, dropping some. Found here are approximately 200,000 clones, approximately 78% of them singletons; the top ten hold 10%. The TCR was taken from a woman aged 80 or over with acute or convalescent COVID-19. Material: peripheral blood.

This chain's CDR3 is CASSRSGTNTGELFF. The CDR3 DNA reads TGTGCCAGCAGTCGTAGCGGGACGAACACCGGGGAGCTGTTTTTT. The chain joins TRBV6-5 to TRBJ2-2; 8 nucleotides align to TRBD2. Trimming took 5 bases from V and 0 from J; bases not matched to a gene: 2. Germline V CDR1 and CDR2: MNHEY, SVGAGI. The CDR3 spans 15 residues.